A selection of T cell receptor beta chains follows, all from one sample in a study of blood T cells in healthy people across ages. In TCRdb, the 5' RACE reads were re-called with MiXCR into one record per CDR3 protein. The profile shows 550,000 to 750,000 distinct CDR3 sequences, more than 20% of them singletons. Material for sequencing was blood. The receptor source for this set is a man between 65 and 85 years old in good health. The conserved cysteine and the conserved F or W are not part of the CDR3 here.

V: TRBV11-2; J: TRBJ2-1; CDR3: ASSPLTKRGPNEQF
V: TRBV4-2; J: TRBJ2-1; CDR3: ASSQVAGGPVEQF
V: TRBV3-1; J: TRBJ2-2; CDR3: ASSSRAAAGELF
V: TRBV7-2; J: TRBJ2-2; CDR3: ASSSREGANTGELF
V: TRBV20-1; J: TRBJ2-5; CDR3: SARPPGQVTQETQY
V: TRBV18; J: TRBJ2-1; CDR3: ASSPLAEPLYNEQF
V: TRBV5-1; J: TRBJ2-5; CDR3: ASSLDSTSGPPKTQY
V: TRBV10-3; J: TRBJ2-3; CDR3: ATSSGSGTDTQY
V: TRBV20-1; J: TRBJ1-1; CDR3: SVRGGLDTEAF
V: TRBV28; J: TRBJ2-1; CDR3: ASFGWVGGSYNEQF
V: TRBV9; J: TRBJ2-5; CDR3: ASSGGGTDIQETQY
V: TRBV7-9; J: TRBJ1-1; CDR3: ASSAQNTEAF
V: TRBV9; J: TRBJ1-1; CDR3: ASSRGGKNTEAF
V: TRBV4-1; J: TRBJ2-3; CDR3: ASSRGAVAGVIDTQY
V: TRBV6-1; J: TRBJ2-5; CDR3: ASSTDRRTRTQY
V: TRBV29-1; J: TRBJ1-4; CDR3: SVASNEKLF
V: TRBV29-1; J: TRBJ1-2; CDR3: SADLGGQELFNYGYT
V: TRBV5-5; J: TRBJ2-3; CDR3: AGSSGLSTDTQY
V: TRBV28; J: TRBJ1-1; CDR3: ASSLQGLYTEAF
V: TRBV6-5; J: -; CDR3: LGRSHEQF
V: TRBV29-1; J: TRBJ2-5; CDR3: SVDPGVQETQY
V: TRBV7-9; J: TRBJ2-1; CDR3: ASSPKGTAYNEQF
V: TRBV3-1; J: TRBJ1-2; CDR3: ASSQGNYYGYT
V: TRBV7-3; J: TRBJ2-3; CDR3: ASSLRAGGPKRTDTQY
V: TRBV28; J: TRBJ2-7; CDR3: ASSLTSSSYEQY
V: TRBV6-6; J: TRBJ2-6; CDR3: ASAAHSGANVLT
V: TRBV6-5; J: TRBJ1-2; CDR3: ASSPSDRINYGYT
V: TRBV6-1; J: TRBJ2-1; CDR3: ASTQGASGTPTYNEQF
V: TRBV3-1; J: TRBJ2-7; CDR3: ASSQGVQRGRVEQY
V: TRBV27; J: TRBJ2-3; CDR3: ASSYGSGIRNTQY
V: TRBV12-3/TRBV12-4; J: TRBJ2-3; CDR3: ASRGTGLAATDTQY
V: TRBV5-1; J: TRBJ2-2; CDR3: ASSPQTSGTGELF
V: TRBV14; J: TRBJ2-1; CDR3: ASSRDGLAGGRRYNEQF
V: TRBV6-2/TRBV6-3; J: TRBJ1-5; CDR3: ASSYSRTVNQPQH
V: TRBV10-2; J: TRBJ2-1; CDR3: ASSERGTTYNEQF
V: TRBV27; J: -; CDR3: ASRPQGPISYEQY
V: TRBV11-2; J: TRBJ2-5; CDR3: ASRNGVMKETQY
V: TRBV7-2; J: TRBJ2-2; CDR3: ASSLLPVRASGELF
V: TRBV4-3; J: TRBJ2-3; CDR3: ASSLNLVGDTQY
V: TRBV20-1; J: TRBJ1-6; CDR3: SASDGSYNSPLH
V: TRBV12-3/TRBV12-4; J: -; CDR3: ASSKGTDYEQY
V: TRBV9; J: TRBJ2-1; CDR3: ASSVVASGNEQF
V: TRBV6-6; J: TRBJ1-2; CDR3: ASSYRAESYGYT
V: TRBV10-3; J: TRBJ1-5; CDR3: AISDLQGNQPQH
V: TRBV2; J: TRBJ2-1; CDR3: ASSAQGLAGVDEQF
V: TRBV4-3; J: TRBJ2-5; CDR3: ASSQDTGGWETQY
V: TRBV12-3/TRBV12-4; J: TRBJ2-1; CDR3: ASRSPGLAAELF
V: TRBV20-1; J: TRBJ1-1; CDR3: SARQYEAF
V: TRBV7-9; J: TRBJ2-1; CDR3: ASSSPYGTSGSNEQF
V: TRBV27; J: TRBJ1-5; CDR3: ASSPTGSFYSNQPQH
V: TRBV7-2; J: TRBJ1-1; CDR3: ASSLEGALVAF
V: TRBV23-1; J: TRBJ1-5; CDR3: ASIDRGRFFDNQPQH
V: TRBV5-6; J: TRBJ2-1; CDR3: ASSLAGAVGLNEQF
V: TRBV20-1; J: TRBJ2-4; CDR3: SALGHTAAKNIQY
V: TRBV14; J: -; CDR3: ASSHWDRDFYEQY
V: TRBV7-6; J: TRBJ2-6; CDR3: ACSRFLGANVLT